Detailed here is one T cell receptor beta chain. Its antigen is not known. This entry is derived from a study of shared clonotypes between healthy human individuals. The study, taken as a whole, reports: Shared clonotypes across all four donors exceeded non-shared ones in generation probability.

V dropped 3 bases and J dropped 9 bases, with 12 bases sitting between them. Germline CDR1 SQVTM, CDR2 ANQGSEA. CDR3 length equals 12 residues. Profiled with immunoSEQ multiplex PCR; TCRdb holds only in-frame clones, not every one. Among about 2.2 million clones listed, just under 95% were seen once. The naive CD8 fraction comprised CD45RO-negative cells positively selected for CCR7 and excluded terminally differentiated effector memory CD45RA+ cells. The chain combines TRBV29-1 with TRBJ2-1; D unresolved. The sequenced material came from naive CD8+ T cells from PBMCs. The sequence was obtained from a man younger than 35 in good health. Some clones in this sample may be carry-over from other donors' samples. In nucleotides, the CDR3 is TGCAGCGTTGACGTCCTGAGTCTTGAGCAGTTCTTC. It is translated as CSVDVLSLEQFF.